What follows is one T cell receptor (beta chain) and its context. This specimen belongs to a study of blood T cell repertoires in COVID-19. Study-wide background: From the United States, Italy and Spain came samples of acute and convalescent COVID-19.

Enrollees, roughly 18 to 89 years old, lived in roughly 24 US areas. In the original analysis: By means of reference gene primer amplification, nucleated cell counts were estimated. Repertoires were generated with immunoSEQ multiplex PCR, while TCRdb's copy carries only in-frame clones and drops some. Clonal size and the V and J genes are those of that table, whereas D and trimming came from the DNA. The table lists 200,000 to 250,000 clones, almost 90% of them singletons, with about 14% in the top ten. This CDR3 region has 13 residues. J gave up 9 bases and V 8 bases, and 10 bases lay outside the gene matches. The germline V gene has CDR1 SNHLY and CDR2 FYNNEI.

The receptor's source is a woman between 45 and 60 years old with acute COVID-19. The chain employs TRBV2 and TRBJ2-1, with 7 bases that match TRBD1. The specimen was PBMCs or T cells enriched from blood (not recorded which). CDR3 protein: CASLIDRATEQFF. As DNA, the CDR3 is TGTGCCAGCCTTATCGACAGGGCTACTGAGCAGTTCTTC.